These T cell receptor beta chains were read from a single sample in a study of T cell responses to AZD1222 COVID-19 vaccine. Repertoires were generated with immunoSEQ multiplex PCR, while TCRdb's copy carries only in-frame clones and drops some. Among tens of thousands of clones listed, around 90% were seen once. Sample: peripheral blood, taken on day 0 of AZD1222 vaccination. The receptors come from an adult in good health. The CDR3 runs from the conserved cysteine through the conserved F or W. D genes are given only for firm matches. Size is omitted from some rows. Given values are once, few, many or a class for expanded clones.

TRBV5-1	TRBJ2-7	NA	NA	TGCGCCAGCAGCTTGAGAGCAGCCTACGAGCAGTACTTC	CASSLRAAYEQYF
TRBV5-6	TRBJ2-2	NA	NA	TGTGCCAGCAGCTGGCGGATGGGGAACACCGGGGAGCTGTTTTTT	CASSWRMGNTGELFF
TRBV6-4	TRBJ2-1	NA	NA	TGTGCCAGCAGTGACCGTGGCCTAGCGAGTACTGAGCAGTTCTTC	CASSDRGLASTEQFF
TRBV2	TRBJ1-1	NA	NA	TGTGCCAGCCGGACATTTTCTGAAGCTTTCTTT	CASRTFSEAFF
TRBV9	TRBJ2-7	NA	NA	TGTGCCAGCAGCCCTAGCCCGGGTTCAAGGTACGAGCAGTACTTC	CASSPSPGSRYEQYF
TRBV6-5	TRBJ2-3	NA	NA	TGTGCCAGCAGTTACTCGATTCGGGCAGATACGCAGTATTTT	CASSYSIRADTQYF
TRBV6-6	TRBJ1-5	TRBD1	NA	TGTGCCAGCAGTTGGGACAGTAGCAATCAGCCCCAGCATTTT	CASSWDSSNQPQHF
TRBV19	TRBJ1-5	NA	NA	TGTGCCAGTAAGGAGAGGCAGGGAGGCAACCAGCCCCAGCATTTT	CASKERQGGNQPQHF
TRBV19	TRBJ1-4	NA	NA	TGTGCCAGTAGCAGCGGGGGGACGGGTGAAAAACTGTTTTTT	CASSSGGTGEKLFF
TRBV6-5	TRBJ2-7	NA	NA	TGTGCCAGCAGTTACTCCACCGGGACCCCGGAGGGCGAGCAGTACTTC	CASSYSTGTPEGEQYF
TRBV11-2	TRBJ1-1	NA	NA	TGTGCCAGCAGCCCCGGCCCGAACACTGAAGCTTTCTTT	CASSPGPNTEAFF
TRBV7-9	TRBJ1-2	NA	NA	TGTGCCAGCAGCTTCATCCCACAGGGCCCTTATTTTGGCTACACCTTC	CASSFIPQGPYFGYTF
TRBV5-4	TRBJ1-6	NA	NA	TGTGCCAGCAGCTTGTTTGAGGGCGTGAATTCACCCCTCCACTTT	CASSLFEGVNSPLHF
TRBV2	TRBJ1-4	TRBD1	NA	TGTGCCAGCGCCCCCCCGGGACAGGCTGAAAAACTGTTTTTT	CASAPPGQAEKLFF
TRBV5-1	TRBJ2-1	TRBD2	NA	TGCGCCAGCAGTTGGACTAGCGGGAGCAATGAGCAGTTCTTC	CASSWTSGSNEQFF
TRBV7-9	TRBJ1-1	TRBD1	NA	TGTGCCAGCAGTTCAGGACAGGGTAGTGAAGCTTTCTTT	CASSSGQGSEAFF
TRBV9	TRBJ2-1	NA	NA	TGTGCCAGCAGCCCCCGGGAGGGGGCAAGATCCTACAATGAGCAGTTCTTC	CASSPREGARSYNEQFF
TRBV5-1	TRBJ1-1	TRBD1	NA	TGCGCCAGCAGCTCCACCCCAGGGGGCACTGAAGCTTTCTTT	CASSSTPGGTEAFF
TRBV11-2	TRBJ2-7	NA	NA	TGTGCCAGCAGCTCGGGACTCGTCTACGAGCAGTACTTC	CASSSGLVYEQYF
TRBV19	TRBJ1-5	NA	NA	TGTGCCAGTAGCCATCCCCGTAGCAGCAATCAGCCCCAGCATTTT	CASSHPRSSNQPQHF
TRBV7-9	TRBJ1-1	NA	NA	TGTGCCAGCTTACCTGCCAGGGGAGACACTGAAGCTTTCTTT	CASLPARGDTEAFF
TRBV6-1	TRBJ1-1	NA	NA	TGTGCCAGCAGTGAAGCGCGGAACACTGAAGCTTTCTTT	CASSEARNTEAFF
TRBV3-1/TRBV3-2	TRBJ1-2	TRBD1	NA	TGTGCCAGCAGCCAACCGAACAGGGGCGGCTATGGCTACACCTTC	CASSQPNRGGYGYTF
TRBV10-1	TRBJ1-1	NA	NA	TGCGCCAGCAGTGAGTCTGCAGGGAGCACTGAAGCTTTCTTT	CASSESAGSTEAFF
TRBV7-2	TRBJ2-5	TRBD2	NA	TGTGCCAGCAGCCTTCGGGGGAGGGCTGGGAGGACCCAGTACTTC	CASSLRGRAGRTQYF
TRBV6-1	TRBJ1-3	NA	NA	TGTGCCAGCAGTGAACCCCCAGGACGGAGCTCTGGAAACACCATATATTTT	CASSEPPGRSSGNTIYF
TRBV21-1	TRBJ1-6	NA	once	TGTGCCAGCAGGGAGAAGAGGGGGCGAAATTCACCCCTCCACTTT	CASREKRGRNSPLHF
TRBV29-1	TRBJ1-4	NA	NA	TGCAGCGGTTCAGTTGGGGCAACTAATGAAAAACTGTTTTTT	CSGSVGATNEKLFF
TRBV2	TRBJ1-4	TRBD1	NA	TGTGCCAGCAGTGAATTGGAGGGGGCCAGTAGTGAAAAACTGTTTTTT	CASSELEGASSEKLFF
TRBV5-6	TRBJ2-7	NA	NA	TGTGCCAGCAGCTTGGAGGTGGGGGTATTCTCCTACGAGCAGTACTTC	CASSLEVGVFSYEQYF
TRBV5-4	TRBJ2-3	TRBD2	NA	TGTGCCAGCAGCTTAGCGGGGGGCCGCACAGATACGCAGTATTTT	CASSLAGGRTDTQYF
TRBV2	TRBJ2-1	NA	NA	TGTGCCAGCAGTGGGTTCCATGAGCAGTTCTTC	CASSGFHEQFF
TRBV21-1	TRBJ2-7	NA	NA	TGTGCCAGCAGCAAAGATAGGACAGGGTGGTCCTACGAGCAGTACTTC	CASSKDRTGWSYEQYF
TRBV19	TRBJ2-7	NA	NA	TGTGCCACCAGAAAGACCCGGGACGGAGGCTACGAGCAGTACTTC	CATRKTRDGGYEQYF
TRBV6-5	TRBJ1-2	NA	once	TGTGCCAGCAGCCCAGGACCCTATGGCTACACCTTC	CASSPGPYGYTF
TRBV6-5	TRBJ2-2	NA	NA	TGTGCCAGCAATCACAGGGAGTTCGGGGAGCTGTTTTTT	CASNHREFGELFF
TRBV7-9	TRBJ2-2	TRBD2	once	TGTGCCAGCAGCCACGGACTAGCGGGGAACACCGGGGAGCTGTTTTTT	CASSHGLAGNTGELFF
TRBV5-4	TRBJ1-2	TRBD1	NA	TGTGCCAGCAGCAACAGGGACAGTAGCGGCTACACCTTC	CASSNRDSSGYTF
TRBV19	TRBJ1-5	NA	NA	TGTGCCACCCGGGACAATAGCAATCAGCCCCAGCATTTT	CATRDNSNQPQHF
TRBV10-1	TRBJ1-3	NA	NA	TGCGCCAGCAGTGAAGGAAACACCATATATTTT	CASSEGNTIYF
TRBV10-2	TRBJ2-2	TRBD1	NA	TGCGCCAGCAGGAAAGGGACAGGGCTAAACACCGGGGAGCTGTTTTTT	CASRKGTGLNTGELFF
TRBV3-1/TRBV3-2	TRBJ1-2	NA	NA	TGTGCCAGCAGCCAAGATCGGGGGGCCGGCTACACCTTC	CASSQDRGAGYTF